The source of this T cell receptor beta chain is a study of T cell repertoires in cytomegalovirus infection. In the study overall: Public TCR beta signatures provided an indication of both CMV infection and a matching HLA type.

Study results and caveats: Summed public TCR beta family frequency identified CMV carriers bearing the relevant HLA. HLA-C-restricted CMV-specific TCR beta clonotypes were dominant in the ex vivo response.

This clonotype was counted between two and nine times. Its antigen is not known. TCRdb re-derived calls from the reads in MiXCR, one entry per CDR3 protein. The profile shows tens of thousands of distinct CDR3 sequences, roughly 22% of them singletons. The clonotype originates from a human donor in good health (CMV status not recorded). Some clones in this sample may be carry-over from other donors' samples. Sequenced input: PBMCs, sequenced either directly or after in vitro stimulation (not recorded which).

The chain's CDR3 is CASTLSAYNEQFF. CDR3 DNA sequence: TGTGCCAGCACCCTATCAGCCTACAATGAGCAGTTCTTC. The chain uses TRBV6-2 or TRBV6-3 and TRBJ2-1; no clear D. The CDR3 covers 13 residues. The V end lost 7 bases, the J end lost 2 bases, and 9 bases lay between the germline ends. Germline V gene lookup returns CDR1 MNHEY and CDR2 SVGEGT.